The 18 T cell receptor beta chains given below trace back to one sample, sequenced in a study of cytomegalovirus exposure and HLA in healthy donors. Researchers ran the PCR with 60 Vbeta and 13 Jbeta primers. The protocol was immunoSEQ multiplex PCR, while the TCRdb copy is restricted to in-frame clones and leaves out a portion. The sample shows about 200,000 clones, 80% to 85% of them seen only once. Input material: PBMCs. These receptors all stem from a woman between 50 and 59 years old in good health and CMV-seropositive.

The rearrangement joins TRBV4-3 to TRBJ2-7; D remains ambiguous. CDR1 is LGHNA, CDR2 YSLEER, per germline. Trimming removed 0 bases at V and 8 bases at J, with 14 bases between. This CDR3 contains 14 residues. The CDR3 sequence: CASSQDSTIAQQYF. The CDR3 region has the DNA TGCGCCAGCAGCCAAGATAGTACCATTGCCCAGCAGTACTTC.

CDR3 bases: TGCAGCGTTGAAAGCGGAAACACCATATATTTT. Translation: CSVESGNTIYF. V is TRBV29-1 and J is TRBJ1-3, with D uncertain. The germline V gene has CDR1 SQVTM and CDR2 ANQGSEA. The CDR3 is 11 residues long. Trimming took 2 bases from V and 4 from J, leaving 3 bases between them.

The rearrangement uses TRBV5-8 and TRBJ2-7, with D possibly TRBD1 on 6 matching bases. Germline lookup yields CDR1 SGHTS and CDR2 YDEGEE. The V gene lost 4 bases and the J gene lost 12 bases, with 20 bases spanning the gap. The CDR3 sequence is 13 residues long. CDR3 in amino acids: CASSVQGMGRAYF. In DNA, the CDR3 is TGTGCCAGCAGCGTACAGGGTATGGGTCGGGCGTACTTC.

This clone was seen only a few times. J is TRBJ2-5 and V is TRBV28; D ambiguous. Germline CDR1 reads MDHEN; CDR2 reads SYDVKM. The CDR3 has 14 amino acids. V was trimmed by 6 bases and J by 2 bases, leaving 13 bases between them. The CDR3, as DNA: TGTGCCAGCAGCCCCCGGTCGAAGCAAGAGACCCAGTACTTC. Residues: CASSPRSKQETQYF.

The chain couples TRBV2 to TRBJ2-5; TRBD2 agrees at 7 bases. V lost 7 bases to trimming and J lost 5 bases; unmatched junction nucleotides: 13. Germline lookup yields CDR1 SNHLY and CDR2 FYNNEI. The CDR3 is 15 amino acids. The DNA for the CDR3 is TGTGCCAGCACGTGGCGGGAGTTCTCAACGGAGACCCAGTACTTC. Translated: CASTWREFSTETQYF.

The J gene is TRBJ1-3, the V gene TRBV9; 7 bases are shared with TRBD1. V lost 3 bases, J lost 0 bases, and 12 bases stayed unmatched. Per germline, CDR1 SGDLS and CDR2 YYNGEE. This CDR3 has 18 amino acids. CDR3 in DNA: TGTGCCAGCAGCGCCCAATCCGGGACAGAGAGCTCTGGAAACACCATATATTTT. As protein: CASSAQSGTESSGNTIYF.

The rearrangement links TRBV5-8 to TRBJ2-1, with 8 nucleotides matching TRBD1. CDR1 and CDR2 (germline): SGHTS, YDEGEE. The V gene end was trimmed by 4 bases and the J gene end by 5 bases; junction bases not matched to a gene: 8. CDR3 length: 15 residues. The CDR3 DNA is TGTGCCAGCAGCATCCGGGACAGGCCTAACAATGAGCAGTTCTTC. It yields the protein CASSIRDRPNNEQFF.

The V gene is TRBV27, the J gene TRBJ2-7, with 7 bases that match TRBD1. CDR1 is MNHEY and CDR2 is SMNVEV in the germline V gene (reference sequence). This CDR3 is 12 amino acids long. The V gene end was trimmed by 6 bases and the J gene end by 7 bases; junction bases not matched to a gene: 6. In nucleotides, the CDR3 is TGTGCCAGCAGCACTAGGGGGCTTGAGCAGTACTTC. Protein product: CASSTRGLEQYF.

The V gene is TRBV19, the J gene TRBJ2-1; TRBD2 is a possible D gene (6 bases). The V end lost 1 base, the J end lost 7 bases, and 14 bases lay between the germline ends. CDR1 is LNHDA and CDR2 is SQIVND in the germline V gene (reference sequence). This CDR3 has 15 residues. Here the CDR3 reads CASSIGPDGGNEQFF. Here the CDR3 DNA reads TGTGCCAGTAGTATAGGCCCAGATGGGGGGAATGAGCAGTTCTTC.

The chain has TRBV5-1 and TRBJ2-3; TRBD2 might be the D (6 bases). Germline V gene sequence: CDR1 SGHRS, CDR2 YFSETQ. V lost 4 bases and J 4 bases, leaving 13 bases between the germline ends. The CDR3 is 14 residues long. In DNA form, the CDR3 reads TGCGCCAGCAGCCCCAAGGGCGGGGCAGATACGCAGTATTTT. Its protein product is CASSPKGGADTQYF. Variable domain in full (rest from reference TRBV5-1 and TRBJ2-3): KAGVTQTPRYLIKTRGQQVTLSCSPISGHRSVSWYQQTPGQGLQFLFEYFSETQRNKGNFPGRFSGRQFSNSRSEMNVSTLELGDSALYLCASSPKGGADTQYFGPGTRLTVL.

J is TRBJ1-1 and V is TRBV28, with 7 nucleotides matching TRBD1. Losses at the gene ends were 10 bases for V and 11 bases for J; bases not matched to a gene: 22. The CDR3 runs to 15 residues. CDR1 and CDR2 (germline): MDHEN, SYDVKM. CDR3 loop: CATIRTGSNKGGAFF. As DNA, the CDR3 is TGTGCCACCATCCGGACAGGCTCCAATAAAGGGGGGGCTTTCTTT.

The V gene is TRBV6-1, the J gene TRBJ1-4, with 8 bases fitting TRBD1. Germline CDR1 is MNHNS and CDR2 is SASEGT. The CDR3 has 17 residues. The V and J ends lost 4 bases and 6 bases, in that order; junction bases with no gene match: 13. This CDR3 is CASSVLRAGTGDEKLFF. CDR3 DNA: TGTGCCAGCAGTGTCCTACGAGCCGGGACAGGAGATGAAAAACTGTTTTTT.

This chain connects TRBV7-2 to TRBJ2-7, with 13 nucleotides matching TRBD2. CDR1 is SGHTA and CDR2 is FQGNSA in the germline V gene. V was clipped by 3 bases and J by 4 bases; unmatched bases: 3. The CDR3 extends over 15 amino acids. CDR3: CASSFTSGGVYEQYF. CDR3 nucleotide sequence: TGTGCCAGCAGCTTTACTAGCGGGGGGGTGTACGAGCAGTACTTC.

The chain uses TRBV9 and TRBJ2-5; 8 bases match TRBD1. The CDR3 covers 15 residues. Per the germline V gene, CDR1 is SGDLS and CDR2 is YYNGEE. J gave up 6 bases and V 4 bases, and 11 bases lay outside the gene matches. CDR3 residues: CASSPRTGRLQTQYF. CDR3 nucleotides: TGTGCCAGCAGCCCCCGGACAGGGAGGCTGCAGACCCAGTACTTC.

J is TRBJ2-7 and V is TRBV2, with 9 bases that match TRBD1. There are 13 residues in the CDR3. In germline, CDR1 is SNHLY, CDR2 FYNNEI. V was clipped by 6 bases and J by 6 bases; unmatched bases: 6. The chain's CDR3 is CASSGQGPGEQYF. CDR3 bases: TGTGCCAGCAGCGGACAGGGGCCGGGCGAGCAGTACTTC.

This chain joins TRBV7-9 and TRBJ1-1; 9 bases agree with TRBD1. J was trimmed by 4 bases and V by 7 bases; bases with no gene match: 4. The CDR3 contains 13 residues. Looked up from germline, CDR1 is SEHNR and CDR2 is FQNEAQ (reference sequence). CDR3 protein: CASKETGGTEAFF. For the CDR3, the DNA is TGTGCCAGCAAAGAGACAGGGGGCACTGAAGCTTTCTTT.

This rearrangement joins TRBV5-6 to TRBJ2-5; perhaps TRBD2 as D (6 bases). TRBJ2-7 matches the DNA end more closely, so the J call is doubtful. The CDR3 has 16 residues. CDR1 is SGHDT and CDR2 is YYEEEE in the germline V gene. This chain's CDR3 is CASSLVGGPRAYEQYF. In DNA, the CDR3 is TGTGCCAGCAGCTTGGTCGGGGGACCGCGGGCCTACGAGCAGTACTTC.

A single count supports this clone. At one end the junction does not follow the germline gene, possibly because of a read error. This sequence joins TRBV6-5 and TRBJ2-6; TRBD1 is a possible D gene (5 bases). Looked up from germline, CDR1 is MNHEY and CDR2 is SVGAGI. CDR3 length: 14 residues. CDR3 bases: TGTGCCAGCAGTTACGACTCTGGGGCCAACGGCCTGACTTTC. Translated: CASSYDSGANGLTF.